One sample yielded the 31 T cell receptor beta chains listed below, sequenced in a study of blood T cell repertoires in COVID-19. The repertoire was sequenced with immunoSEQ multiplex PCR; TCRdb's copy has only in-frame clones and lacks some. The profile shows over 200,000 clones, 70% to 90% of them singletons. Sequencing was carried out using PBMCs or T cells enriched from blood (not recorded which). Receptor source: a young man who had recovered from COVID-19.

The chain combines TRBV28 with TRBJ2-7, with unresolved D. This CDR3 comprises 13 residues. In germline, CDR1 is MDHEN, CDR2 SYDVKM. The V and J ends lost 6 bases and 3 bases respectively, with 12 bases between them. The CDR3 nucleotides read TGTGCCAGCAGCGGATACAGTTTCTACGAGCAGTACTTC. Residues: CASSGYSFYEQYF.

The chain has TRBV5-6 and TRBJ2-1; the D is unclear. Germline values: CDR1 SGHDT, CDR2 YYEEEE. This CDR3 has 11 residues. The V end lost 2 bases, the J end lost 10 bases, and 7 bases lay between the germline ends. The CDR3, as DNA: TGTGCCAGCAGCTTTACGAGGGAGCAGTTCTTC. Protein sequence: CASSFTREQFF.

The gene calls are TRBV18 and TRBJ2-4, with TRBD2 identical over 8 bases. Looked up from germline, CDR1 is KGHSH and CDR2 is LQKENI. The CDR3 runs to 17 residues. The V gene end was trimmed by 3 bases and the J gene end by 0 bases; junction bases not matched to a gene: 7. The CDR3 nucleotides read TGTGCCAGCTCACCCCCGGGACTAGATGCAGCCAAAAACATTCAGTACTTC. Protein product: CASSPPGLDAAKNIQYF. Full variable domain (outside the CDR3, taken from reference TRBV18 and TRBJ2-4): NAGVMQNPRHLVRRRGQEARLRCSPMKGHSHVYWYRQLPEEGLKFMVYLQKENIIDESGMPKERFSAEFPKEGPSILRIQQVVRGDSAAYFCASSPPGLDAAKNIQYFGAGTRLSVL.

The chain uses TRBV18 and TRBJ2-7; the D gene is possibly TRBD1 (6 bases). The CDR3 runs 15 residues. Germline CDR1 reads KGHSH; CDR2 reads LQKENI. Trimming shortened V by 0 bases and J by 3 bases, and 12 bases separated the two germline ends. CDR3 in DNA: TGTGCCAGCTCACCACCGTACAGGGTAGGCTACGAGCAGTACTTC. Translating gives CASSPPYRVGYEQYF.

A single count supports this clone. The chain combines TRBV14 with TRBJ2-2; D may be TRBD1 (6 bases). CDR3 length equals 16 residues. Trimming pared 1 base from V and 5 bases from J, leaving 14 bases between. Germline loops: CDR1 SGHDN, CDR2 FVKESK. The chain's CDR3 is CASSQVPGVRTGELFF. CDR3 nucleotides: TGTGCCAGCAGCCAAGTTCCAGGGGTGAGAACCGGGGAGCTGTTTTTT.

This chain connects TRBV18 to TRBJ1-1; 7 bases agree with TRBD1. CDR3 size: 14 residues. Germline CDR1 and CDR2: KGHSH and LQKENI. Unmatched junction bases numbered 2, after V lost 4 bases and J lost 0 bases. The CDR3 bases are TGTGCCAGCTCACAGGGACAGTTGAACACTGAAGCTTTCTTT. It specifies CASSQGQLNTEAFF.

J is TRBJ1-5 and V is TRBV12-3 or TRBV12-4; no clear D gene. The CDR3 has 12 residues. Between the trimmed V and J ends, which lost 4 bases and 10 bases, there was a span of 11 bases. CDR3 DNA: TGTGCCAGCAGTTGGAACAGTTTTCCCCAGCATTTT. Its protein product is CASSWNSFPQHF.

The V and J genes are TRBV6-5 and TRBJ2-7; a weak D match, TRBD2 (6 bases). Trimming removed 7 bases at V and 2 bases at J, with 15 bases between. The CDR3 has 14 amino acids. Germline assignment: CDR1 MNHEY and CDR2 SVGAGI. CDR3 DNA sequence: TGTGCCAGCATGGGCGGGCGGGGAACCTACGAGCAGTACTTC. Translation gives CASMGGRGTYEQYF.

The gene calls are TRBV5-4 and TRBJ1-5; 8 bases are a match to TRBD1. The CDR3 covers 15 residues. The V and J ends lost 4 bases and 2 bases, in that order; junction bases with no gene match: 5. Germline values: CDR1 SGHNT, CDR2 YYREEE (reference sequence). The CDR3 is CASSLGTGRNQPQHF. For the CDR3, the DNA is TGTGCCAGCAGCCTAGGGACAGGACGCAATCAGCCCCAGCATTTT.

This clone turned up a few times. This sequence joins TRBV7-2 and TRBJ1-2; 9 nucleotides line up with TRBD1. The CDR3 is made up of 16 amino acids. J lost 7 bases, V lost 1 base, and 10 bases had no gene match. Germline loops: CDR1 SGHTA, CDR2 FQGNSA. The CDR3 nucleotides are TGTGCCAGCAGCTTAGGGATTACAGGGGGCAGGCGTGGCTACACCTTC. Its translation is CASSLGITGGRRGYTF.

On this clone itself: At one boundary the junction diverges from the germline segment, which might be a read error. The rearrangement links TRBV28 to TRBJ1-2; D perhaps matches TRBD1 (5 bases). This CDR3 contains 13 residues. CDR1 MDHEN and CDR2 SYDVKM come from the germline V gene. The CDR3 bases are TGTGCCAGCAGTTTATCGTCGACAGTCTTTTTCTTCTTC. Translated, it gives CASSLSSTVFFFF.

This chain links TRBV5-1 with TRBJ2-1, with TRBD1 matching over 9 bases. The CDR3 is made up of 15 amino acids. Germline assignment: CDR1 SGHRS and CDR2 YFSETQ. With V trimmed by 0 bases and J by 8 bases, 6 bases remained unmatched. The chain's CDR3 is CASSLGTGGFYEQFF. The CDR3, as DNA: TGCGCCAGCAGCTTGGGTACAGGGGGCTTTTATGAGCAGTTCTTC.

V and J are TRBV28 and TRBJ1-2; 11 positions match TRBD1. The CDR3 loop spans 16 amino acids. Germline V CDR1 and CDR2: MDHEN, SYDVKM. V was pared by 6 bases and J by 4 bases, with 10 bases of the junction left unmatched. This CDR3 reads CASSNMRTGGSYGYTF. The CDR3 bases are TGTGCCAGCAGCAATATGAGGACAGGGGGCTCCTATGGCTACACCTTC.

The chain combines TRBV19 with TRBJ1-4, with D possibly matching TRBD1 (6 bases). V was cut by 10 bases and J by 6 bases, with 12 bases left in between. The CDR3 spans 12 residues. CDR1 and CDR2 from the germline V gene are LNHDA and SQIVND (reference sequence). DNA of the CDR3: TGTGCCACACAGGGATCGTATGAAAAACTGTTTTTT. Protein product: CATQGSYEKLFF.

The genes are TRBV6-5 and TRBJ1-5; 7 positions agree with TRBD1. J was trimmed by 4 bases and V by 6 bases; bases with no gene match: 6. This CDR3 spans 14 amino acids. The germline V gene encodes CDR1 MNHEY and CDR2 SVGAGI. CDR3 in DNA: TGTGCCAGCAGAACACAGGGGAGTAATCAGCCCCAGCATTTT. This gives the protein CASRTQGSNQPQHF.

The chain is built from TRBV24-1 and TRBJ2-1, with 13 bases lining up with TRBD2. Germline CDR1 reads KGHDR; CDR2 reads SFDVKD. With 4 bases clipped from V and 9 bases from J, the junction kept 5 bases outside the gene matches. This CDR3 is built from 15 residues. The CDR3 protein is CATSDRTSGGSEQFF. CDR3 bases: TGTGCCACCAGTGACCGGACTAGCGGGGGAAGTGAGCAGTTCTTC.

This rearrangement joins TRBV4-2 to TRBJ2-7, with TRBD2 matching over 7 bases. This CDR3 is 12 amino acids long. Germline values: CDR1 LGHNA, CDR2 YNFKEQ. Trimming at V came to 4 bases and at J to 3 bases, leaving 0 bases not matched to a gene. DNA of the CDR3: TGTGCCAGCAGCCGGGAGGGCTACGAGCAGTACTTC. This sequence encodes CASSREGYEQYF.

The chain carries TRBV5-1 and TRBJ2-7; maybe TRBD2 (5 bases). The CDR3 extends over 17 amino acids. The V end lost 0 bases, the J end lost 1 base, and 17 bases lay between the germline ends. The germline V gene has CDR1 SGHRS and CDR2 YFSETQ. Here the CDR3 reads CASSLVRMDSRSYEQYF. CDR3 DNA sequence: TGCGCCAGCAGCTTGGTCCGTATGGACTCTAGATCCTACGAGCAGTACTTC.

The chain links TRBV6-1 to TRBJ2-7, with 10 bases identical to TRBD2. This CDR3 region has 17 residues. From germline, CDR1 is MNHNS and CDR2 SASEGT. The J segment lost 3 bases and the V segment lost 4 bases, leaving 12 bases of the junction unmatched. Written as DNA, the CDR3 is TGTGCCAGCAGTGCGCCCTTAAGCGGGAGGGCCTTCTACGAGCAGTACTTC. Protein: CASSAPLSGRAFYEQYF.

The V and J genes are TRBV19 and TRBJ2-7; D might be TRBD2 (8 bases). The germline V gene encodes CDR1 LNHDA and CDR2 SQIVND (reference sequence). The CDR3 is 14 amino acids. Between the trimmed V and J ends, which lost 7 bases and 2 bases, there was a span of 15 bases. The CDR3 region has the DNA TGTGCCAGTACGGGAGGGGGCCCAACCTACGAGCAGTACTTC. The encoded protein is CASTGGGPTYEQYF.

Points on this clone: At one of its ends the junction is not consistent with the germline gene, which may arise from a read error. The chain combines TRBV7-2 with TRBJ2-1; 10 bases align to TRBD2. Per the germline V gene, CDR1 is SGHTA and CDR2 is FQGNSA. The CDR3 spans 16 residues. The CDR3 DNA follows: TGTGCCAGCAGCATAGCGGGGGGATCCTCCTACAATGAGCAGTTCTTC. This encodes CASSIAGGSSYNEQFF.

DNA for the CDR3: TGCGCCAGCAGCCAATTTGGGGGGGCCTACGAGCAGTACTTC. Translated: CASSQFGGAYEQYF. This chain connects TRBV4-3 to TRBJ2-7; TRBD2 matches 7 bases. Per germline, CDR1 LGHNA and CDR2 YSLEER. The CDR3 is 14 amino acids. V lost 2 bases to trimming and J lost 2 bases; unmatched junction nucleotides: 3.

The chain is built from TRBV18 and TRBJ2-5, with TRBD1 matching over 9 bases. V was clipped by 5 bases and J by 3 bases; unmatched bases: 7. The CDR3 consists of 15 residues. Germline CDR1 and CDR2: KGHSH and LQKENI. The CDR3 DNA reads TGTGCCAGCTCAGGTGGGACAGGGCAAGAAGAGACCCAGTACTTC. Amino acid sequence: CASSGGTGQEETQYF.

Only one count was recorded for this clone. The chain is built from TRBV4-1 and TRBJ1-5, with 7 nucleotides matching TRBD1. V dropped 0 bases and J dropped 5; count of bases not matched to a gene: 7. This CDR3 spans 16 amino acids. The germline V gene encodes CDR1 MGHRA and CDR2 YSYEKL. Here the CDR3 DNA reads TGCGCCAGCAGCCAAGATGGGGACAGTTCTTATCAGCCCCAGCATTTT. Translated, it gives CASSQDGDSSYQPQHF.

V usage is TRBV12-5 and J usage is TRBJ2-7, with 10 positions matching TRBD1. Trimming removed 6 bases from V and 4 bases from J; junction bases left unmatched: 9. Per the germline V gene, CDR1 is LGHNT and CDR2 is FRNRAP. The CDR3 runs 15 residues. DNA of the CDR3: TGTGCTAGTGGAAAAGGACAGGGGGGATTTTACGAGCAGTACTTC. As protein: CASGKGQGGFYEQYF.

This sequence joins TRBV28 and TRBJ1-5; 9 nucleotides line up with TRBD1. The CDR3 length is 16 residues. Germline CDR1 and CDR2: MDHEN and SYDVKM. V shed 6 bases and J 4 bases; nucleotides not matched to a gene: 10. This CDR3 reads CASRLPIGTGNQPQHF. The CDR3 nucleotides read TGTGCCAGCAGGCTACCGATCGGGACAGGGAATCAGCCCCAGCATTTT. Drawing the rest from reference TRBV28 and TRBJ1-5, the complete variable domain is DVKVTQSSRYLVKRTGEKVFLECVQDMDHENMFWYRQDPGLGLRLIYFSYDVKMKEKGDIPEGYSVSREKKERFSLILESASTNQTSMYLCASRLPIGTGNQPQHFGDGTRLSIL.

V gene TRBV5-1 combines with J gene TRBJ1-4; no reliable D call. Deletions cut 5 bases from V and 4 bases from J, with 15 bases between. Germline V gene lookup returns CDR1 SGHRS and CDR2 YFSETQ. The CDR3 extends over 15 amino acids. CDR3 sequence: CASSLTPNLNEKLFF. The CDR3 coding sequence is TGCGCCAGCAGTTTGACCCCTAACCTTAATGAAAAACTGTTTTTT.

There are a few counts of this clone. The CDR3 region has the DNA TGTGCCTGGAGTGAAACAGGGTTTCAGCCCCAGCATTTT. This sequence encodes CAWSETGFQPQHF. The chain is built from TRBV30 and TRBJ1-5; a possible D gene is TRBD1 (6 bases). V was trimmed by 1 base and J by 6 bases, leaving 10 bases between them. The germline gives CDR1 GTSNPN, CDR2 SVGIG (reference sequence). The CDR3 is made up of 13 amino acids.

V is TRBV4-2 and J is TRBJ2-2, with TRBD2 matching over 12 bases. After removal of 4 bases from V and 2 bases from J, the junction contained 17 bases not matched to a gene. The CDR3 is 21 amino acids. Germline V gene lookup returns CDR1 LGHNA and CDR2 YNFKEQ. The CDR3: CASSPILAGGPGLTNTGELFF. The CDR3, as DNA: TGTGCCAGCAGCCCAATACTAGCGGGAGGTCCGGGCTTAACTAACACCGGGGAGCTGTTTTTT.

The chain has TRBV19 and TRBJ1-3; 7 positions match TRBD1. The J segment lost 4 bases and the V segment lost 6 bases, leaving 12 bases of the junction unmatched. The CDR3 spans 16 residues. The germline CDR1 and CDR2 sequences are LNHDA and SQIVND (reference sequence). The CDR3 sequence is CASSNRQGFLGNTIYF. The CDR3 nucleotides read TGTGCCAGTAGCAATCGACAGGGATTCTTGGGAAACACCATATATTTT.

This clone appeared once. The chain uses TRBV30 and TRBJ1-2; 7 nucleotides match TRBD1. The germline CDR1 and CDR2 sequences are GTSNPN and SVGIG (reference sequence). V lost 1 base to trimming and J lost 7 bases; unmatched junction nucleotides: 12. The CDR3 length is 15 residues. The CDR3 bases are TGTGCCTGGAGTGAGGGGGCGGGATGGGGATCTGGCTACACCTTC. Its translation: CAWSEGAGWGSGYTF.